This T cell receptor (beta chain) was profiled in a study of T cells in Graves' hyperthyroidism and ophthalmopathy. Amplification of TCR beta CDR3 regions was performed using RNA transcripts as template. TCR CDR3 underwent first-round RT-PCR with the HTBI primer set. From the multiplex PCR reads, TCRdb called clonotypes with MiXCR, one entry per CDR3 protein. The table includes hundreds of thousands of distinct CDR3 sequences, approximately 16% detected once. V was shortened by 1 base and J by 3 bases, with 10 bases between the two germline ends. The CDR3 spans 14 residues. Study findings and constraints: Model output signaled ophthalmopathy a median around 6.9 months ahead of onset.

Concerning this clonotype: Its antigen is unknown. This may be a read error, as it is one base from a much larger clone.

Sequenced material: blood. This clonotype was obtained from a woman in her 40s with Graves' ophthalmopathy. The chain combines TRBV12-3 or TRBV12-4 with TRBJ2-7, with no clear D. CDR3 DNA: TGTGCCAGCAGTTTAGATCCCAAGGACTACGAGCAGTACTTC. This sequence encodes CASSLDPKDYEQYF.